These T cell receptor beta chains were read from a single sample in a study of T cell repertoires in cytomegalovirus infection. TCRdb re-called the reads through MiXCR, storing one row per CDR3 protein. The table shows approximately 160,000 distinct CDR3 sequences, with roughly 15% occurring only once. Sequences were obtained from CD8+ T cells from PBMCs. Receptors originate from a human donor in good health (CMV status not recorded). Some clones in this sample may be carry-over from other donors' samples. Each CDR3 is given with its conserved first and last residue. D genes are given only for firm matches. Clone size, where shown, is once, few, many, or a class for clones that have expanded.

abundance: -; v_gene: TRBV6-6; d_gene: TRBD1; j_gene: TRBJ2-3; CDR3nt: TGTGCCAGCAGTTTCCCGACAGGGGATGCAGATACGCAGTATTTT; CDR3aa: CASSFPTGDADTQYF
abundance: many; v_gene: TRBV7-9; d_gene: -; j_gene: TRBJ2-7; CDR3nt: TGTGCCAGCAGCTTAGCGCGCGAGCAGTACTTC; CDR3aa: CASSLAREQYF
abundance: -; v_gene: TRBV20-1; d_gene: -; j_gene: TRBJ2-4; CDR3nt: TGCAGTGCTCGTACCGGGGCCGCTAGGAACATTCAGTACTTC; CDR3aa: CSARTGAARNIQYF
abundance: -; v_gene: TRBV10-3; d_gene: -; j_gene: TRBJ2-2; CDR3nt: TGTGCCATCAAGGTCGCGAACACCGGGGAGCTGTTTTTT; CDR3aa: CAIKVANTGELFF
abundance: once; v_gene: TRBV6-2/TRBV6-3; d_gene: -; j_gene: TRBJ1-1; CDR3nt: TGTGCCAGCACCGAGGGGCCTCGGGGTGAAGCTTTCTTT; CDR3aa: CASTEGPRGEAFF
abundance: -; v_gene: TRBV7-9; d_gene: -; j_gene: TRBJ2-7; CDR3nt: TGTGCCAGCAGTCGGGACACCCGAGGGGAGCAGTACTTC; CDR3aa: CASSRDTRGEQYF
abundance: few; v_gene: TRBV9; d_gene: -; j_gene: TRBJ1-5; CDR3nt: TGTGCCAGCAGCGTAGGGGGAGATAGTCAGCCCCAGCATTTT; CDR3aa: CASSVGGDSQPQHF
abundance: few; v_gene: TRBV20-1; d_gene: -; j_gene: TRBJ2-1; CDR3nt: TGCAGTGCTAGGGACCACCCCTACAATGAGCAGTTCTTC; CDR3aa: CSARDHPYNEQFF
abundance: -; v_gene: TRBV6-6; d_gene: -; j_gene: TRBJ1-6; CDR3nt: TGTGCCAGCAGTTACGGGGAACCGACCTTCTCCTATAATTCACCCCTCCACTTT; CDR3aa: CASSYGEPTFSYNSPLHF
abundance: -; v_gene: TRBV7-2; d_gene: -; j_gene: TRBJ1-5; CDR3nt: TGTGCCAGCAGCTTAGGTATTCCCTATAGCTATCAGCCCCAGCATTTT; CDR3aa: CASSLGIPYSYQPQHF
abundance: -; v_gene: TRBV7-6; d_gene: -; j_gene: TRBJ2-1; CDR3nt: TGTGCCAGCAGCAAGGAGACGGAACGCAGGGATGAGCAGTTCTTC; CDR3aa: CASSKETERRDEQFF